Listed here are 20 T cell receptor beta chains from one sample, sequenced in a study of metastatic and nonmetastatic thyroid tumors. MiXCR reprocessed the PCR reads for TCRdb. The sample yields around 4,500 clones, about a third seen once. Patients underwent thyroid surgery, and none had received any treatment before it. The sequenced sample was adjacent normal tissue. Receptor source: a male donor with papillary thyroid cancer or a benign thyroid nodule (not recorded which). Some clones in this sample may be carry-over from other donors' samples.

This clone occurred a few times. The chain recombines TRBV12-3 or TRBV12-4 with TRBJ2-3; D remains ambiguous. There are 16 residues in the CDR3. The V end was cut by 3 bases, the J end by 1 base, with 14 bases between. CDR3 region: CASSFSAGRGTDTQYF. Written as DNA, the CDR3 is TGTGCCAGCAGTTTTAGTGCAGGTAGGGGCACAGATACGCAGTATTTT.

This CDR3 is CASSLGTVYGYTF. DNA of the CDR3: TGTGCCAGCAGCCTCGGGACAGTCTATGGCTACACCTTC. The chain employs TRBV11-2 and TRBJ1-2, with 7 positions matching TRBD1. Germline V lookup: CDR1 SGHAT, CDR2 FQNNGV. The CDR3 length is 13 residues. Germline trimming cut 5 bases from V and 4 bases from J; bases unmatched to any gene: 4.

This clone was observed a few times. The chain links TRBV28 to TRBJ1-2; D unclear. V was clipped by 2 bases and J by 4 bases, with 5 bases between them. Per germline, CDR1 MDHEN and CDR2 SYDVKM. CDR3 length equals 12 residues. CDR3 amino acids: CASSLRSYGYTF. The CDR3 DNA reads TGTGCCAGCAGTTTAAGAAGCTATGGCTACACCTTC.

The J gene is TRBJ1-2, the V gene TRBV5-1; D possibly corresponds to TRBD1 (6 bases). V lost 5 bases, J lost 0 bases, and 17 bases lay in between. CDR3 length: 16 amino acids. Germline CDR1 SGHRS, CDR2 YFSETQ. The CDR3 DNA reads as TGCGCCAGCAGTTACTCAGGACAGCGTACTAACTATGGCTACACCTTC. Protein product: CASSYSGQRTNYGYTF.

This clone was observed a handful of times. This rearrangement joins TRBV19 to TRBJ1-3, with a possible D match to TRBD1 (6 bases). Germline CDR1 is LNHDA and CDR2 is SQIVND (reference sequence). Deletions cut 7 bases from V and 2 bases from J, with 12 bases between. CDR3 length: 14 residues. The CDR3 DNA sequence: TGTGCCAGTACGACCGGGACAACTGGAAACACCATATATTTT. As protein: CASTTGTTGNTIYF.

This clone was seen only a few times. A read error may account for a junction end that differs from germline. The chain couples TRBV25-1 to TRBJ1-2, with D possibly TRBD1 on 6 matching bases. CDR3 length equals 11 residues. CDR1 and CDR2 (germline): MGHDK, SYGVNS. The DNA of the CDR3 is TGTGCCAGCAGTGAAGGGGGGGGCTACGCCTTC. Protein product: CASSEGGGYAF.

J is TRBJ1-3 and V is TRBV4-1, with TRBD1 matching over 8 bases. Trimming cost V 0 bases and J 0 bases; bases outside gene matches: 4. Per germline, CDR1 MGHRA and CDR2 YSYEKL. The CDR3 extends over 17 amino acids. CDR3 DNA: TGCGCCAGCAGCCAAGATTGGGGACAGGTCTCTGGAAACACCATATATTTT. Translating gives CASSQDWGQVSGNTIYF.

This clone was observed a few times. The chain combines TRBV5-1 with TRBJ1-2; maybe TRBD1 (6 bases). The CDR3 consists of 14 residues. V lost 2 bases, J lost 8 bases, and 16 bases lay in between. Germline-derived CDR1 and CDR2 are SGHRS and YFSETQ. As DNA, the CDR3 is TGCGCCAGCAGCTTATTAACAGGGCAATGGGGCTACACCTTC. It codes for CASSLLTGQWGYTF.

The CDR3 reads CASSFQGHEQYF. The CDR3 DNA reads as TGCGCCAGCAGCTTCCAGGGCCACGAGCAGTACTTC. This chain connects TRBV5-1 to TRBJ2-7, with a weak D call TRBD1 (5 bases). The CDR3 length is 12 residues. The germline gives CDR1 SGHRS, CDR2 YFSETQ. V dropped 2 bases and J dropped 5 bases, with 8 bases sitting between them. Looking up the rest from reference TRBV5-1 and TRBJ2-7 gives the full variable domain: KAGVTQTPRYLIKTRGQQVTLSCSPISGHRSVSWYQQTPGQGLQFLFEYFSETQRNKGNFPGRFSGRQFSNSRSEMNVSTLELGDSALYLCASSFQGHEQYFGPGTRLTVT.

This CDR3 reads CASSLYIGTGLGGYTF. In nucleotides, the CDR3 is TGTGCCAGCAGCTTATATATTGGGACAGGGCTAGGCGGCTACACCTTC. The chain combines TRBV13 with TRBJ1-2; TRBD1 matches 9 bases. CDR3 length: 16 residues. V was pared by 2 bases and J by 8 bases, with 12 bases of the junction left unmatched. Germline V gene lookup returns CDR1 PRHDT and CDR2 FYEKMQ (reference sequence).

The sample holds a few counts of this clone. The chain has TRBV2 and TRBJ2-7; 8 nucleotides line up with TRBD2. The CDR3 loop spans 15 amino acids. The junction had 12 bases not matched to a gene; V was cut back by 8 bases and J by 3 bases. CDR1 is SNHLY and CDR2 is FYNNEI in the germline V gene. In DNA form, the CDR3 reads TGTGCCAGCGCTAGGACTAGCAGTGAGATCTACGAGCAGTACTTC. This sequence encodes CASARTSSEIYEQYF.

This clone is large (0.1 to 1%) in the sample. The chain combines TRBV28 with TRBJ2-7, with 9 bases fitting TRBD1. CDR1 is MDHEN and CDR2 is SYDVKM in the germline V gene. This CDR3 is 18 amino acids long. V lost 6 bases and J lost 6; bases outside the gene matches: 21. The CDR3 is CASSRAVARQGEVGEQYF. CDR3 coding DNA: TGTGCCAGCAGCAGGGCCGTGGCAAGACAGGGGGAAGTAGGCGAGCAGTACTTC.

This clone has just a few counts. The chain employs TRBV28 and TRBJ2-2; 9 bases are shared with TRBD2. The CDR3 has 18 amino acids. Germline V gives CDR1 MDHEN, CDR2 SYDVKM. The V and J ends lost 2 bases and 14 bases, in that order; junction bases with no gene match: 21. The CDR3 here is CASSLTVLAGRNTGHLFF. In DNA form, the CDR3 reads TGTGCCAGCAGTTTAACCGTACTAGCGGGCAGGAACACCGGGCATCTGTTTTTT.

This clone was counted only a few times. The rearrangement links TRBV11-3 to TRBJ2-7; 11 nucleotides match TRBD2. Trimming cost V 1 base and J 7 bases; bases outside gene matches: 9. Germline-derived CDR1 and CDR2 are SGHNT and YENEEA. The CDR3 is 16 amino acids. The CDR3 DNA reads TGTGCCAGCAGCTTAGGGAGAGGGACTAGCGGACTGGAGCAGTACTTC. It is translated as CASSLGRGTSGLEQYF.

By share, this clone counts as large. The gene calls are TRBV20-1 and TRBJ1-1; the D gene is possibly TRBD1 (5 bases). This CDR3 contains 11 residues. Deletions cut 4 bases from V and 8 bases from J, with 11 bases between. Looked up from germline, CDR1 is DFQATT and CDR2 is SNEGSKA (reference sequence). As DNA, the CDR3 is TGCAGTGCTATATCATACAGGGAAGCTTTCTTT. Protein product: CSAISYREAFF.

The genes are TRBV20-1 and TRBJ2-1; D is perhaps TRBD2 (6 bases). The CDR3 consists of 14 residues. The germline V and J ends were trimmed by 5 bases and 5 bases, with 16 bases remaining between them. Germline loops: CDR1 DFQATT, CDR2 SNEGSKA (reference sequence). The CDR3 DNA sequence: TGCAGTGCTCCCGGGACTGGCCAACACAATGAGCAGTTCTTC. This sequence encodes CSAPGTGQHNEQFF.

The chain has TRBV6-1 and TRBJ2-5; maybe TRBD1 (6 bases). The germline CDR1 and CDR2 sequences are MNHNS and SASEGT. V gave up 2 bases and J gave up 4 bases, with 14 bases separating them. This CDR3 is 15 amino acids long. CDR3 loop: CASSERHRARETQYF. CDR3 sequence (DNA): TGTGCCAGCAGTGAACGCCACAGGGCCCGAGAGACCCAGTACTTC.

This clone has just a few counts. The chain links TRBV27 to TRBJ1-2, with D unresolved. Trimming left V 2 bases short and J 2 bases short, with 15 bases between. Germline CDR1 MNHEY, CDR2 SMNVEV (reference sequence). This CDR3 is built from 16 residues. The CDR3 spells CASSLIRNPANYGYTF. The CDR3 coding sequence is TGTGCCAGCAGTTTAATCAGGAACCCAGCCAACTATGGCTACACCTTC.

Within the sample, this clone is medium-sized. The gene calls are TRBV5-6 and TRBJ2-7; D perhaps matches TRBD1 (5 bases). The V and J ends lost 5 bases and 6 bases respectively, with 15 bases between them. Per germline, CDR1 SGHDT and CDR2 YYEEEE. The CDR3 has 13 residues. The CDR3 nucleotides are TGTGCCAGCAGACTCGGAGCAGGGCGCGAGCAGTACTTC. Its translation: CASRLGAGREQYF. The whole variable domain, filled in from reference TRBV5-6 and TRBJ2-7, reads DAGVTQSPTHLIKTRGQQVTLRCSPKSGHDTVSWYQQALGQGPQFIFQYYEEEERQRGNFPDRFSGHQFPNYSSELNVNALLLGDSALYLCASRLGAGREQYFGPGTRLTVT.

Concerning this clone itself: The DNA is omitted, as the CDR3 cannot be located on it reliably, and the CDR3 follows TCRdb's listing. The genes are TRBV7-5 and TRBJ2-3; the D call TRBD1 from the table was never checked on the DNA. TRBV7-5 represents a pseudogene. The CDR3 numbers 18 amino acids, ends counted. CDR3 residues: CISVPAALMGEDTDTQYF.